These T cell receptor beta chains were read from a single sample in a study of blood T cell repertoires in COVID-19. Clones were sequenced by immunoSEQ multiplex PCR, and TCRdb holds only the in-frame ones, with some missing. The sample carries about 300,000 clones, about 83% recorded once. The specimen was peripheral blood. Source of these receptors: a woman between 50 and 59 years old with acute or convalescent COVID-19. Each CDR3 is given with its conserved first and last residue. The D gene is left open where the match is weak. The size field is filled for only some rows; it gives once, few, many or a size class.

J	size	V	D	length	DNA	CDR3
TRBJ2-5	NA	TRBV7-9	TRBD2	15	TGTGCCAGCAGCTTGGGACTAGCGGGCCAAGAGACCCAGTACTTC	CASSLGLAGQETQYF
TRBJ2-5	NA	TRBV6-5	TRBD2	14	TGTGCCAGCAGCCGGCGCGGGGGGAGGGAGACCCAGTACTTC	CASSRRGGRETQYF
TRBJ2-7	NA	TRBV21-1	NA	18	TGTGCCAGCAGCAAAGTATTATTCCGGGGCGACAGGTTCTACGAGCAGTACTTC	CASSKVLFRGDRFYEQYF
TRBJ1-2	NA	TRBV6-5	TRBD1	15	TGTGCCAGCAGTTACTCCGACAGGGGGCCTTATGGCTACACCTTC	CASSYSDRGPYGYTF
TRBJ2-5	once	TRBV9	NA	15	TGTGCCAGCAGCGTAGCTCCTAGTATCGAGGAGACCCAGTACTTC	CASSVAPSIEETQYF
TRBJ1-2	NA	TRBV6-5	NA	15	TGTGCCAGCAGTTACTCGGGGGCCGCCAGTTATGGCTACACCTTC	CASSYSGAASYGYTF
TRBJ2-5	NA	TRBV6-2/TRBV6-3	TRBD2	19	TGTGCCAGCAGTTACGGGGATAGACTTCTAGCGGGAGGGCCGGAGACCCAGTACTTC	CASSYGDRLLAGGPETQYF
TRBJ1-1	NA	TRBV4-1	TRBD1	18	TGCGCCAGTTCTTACACTCCGGGACAGGGGTTTTCAAGCACTGAAGCTTTCTTT	CASSYTPGQGFSSTEAFF
TRBJ2-7	NA	TRBV27	TRBD1	15	TGTGCCAGCAGTCGCAGACAGGGTGGTGACTACGAGCAGTACTTC	CASSRRQGGDYEQYF
TRBJ2-5	few	TRBV25-1	NA	12	TGTGCCAGCAGGGCAGTACAAGAGACCCAGTACTTC	CASRAVQETQYF
TRBJ2-1	NA	TRBV19	TRBD2	17	TGTGCCAGTAGTCCCCGGACTAGCGGGAGGACCTACAATGAGCAGTTCTTC	CASSPRTSGRTYNEQFF
TRBJ2-1	NA	TRBV28	NA	18	TGTGCCAGCAGTTTATGGGGGGCGTACTCCAGCTCCTACAATGAGCAGTTCTTC	CASSLWGAYSSSYNEQFF
TRBJ2-1	NA	TRBV6-4	TRBD2	15	TGTGCCAGCAGTGACAGCGGGAGGGCCTACAATGAGCAGTTCTTC	CASSDSGRAYNEQFF
TRBJ2-7	NA	TRBV28	TRBD1	16	TGTGCCAGCAGAATACCACCGGGACAGGGCCTTTACGAGCAGTACTTC	CASRIPPGQGLYEQYF
TRBJ2-5	NA	TRBV6-1	NA	13	TGTGCCAGCAGTGAAGTAGGGGGAGAGACCCAGTACTTC	CASSEVGGETQYF
TRBJ2-1	NA	TRBV19	NA	12	TGTGCCAGTAGTATAGGGACCACGGGGTTGTTCTTC	CASSIGTTGLFF
TRBJ2-7	NA	TRBV27	NA	12	TGTGCCAGCAGTTCACAGGCGTACGAGCAGTACTTC	CASSSQAYEQYF
TRBJ1-2	NA	TRBV15	NA	16	TGTGCCACCAGCAGACCCGCAGGAGGCAGGAGCTATGGCTACACCTTC	CATSRPAGGRSYGYTF
TRBJ2-7	NA	TRBV28	NA	15	TGTGCCAGCTGTCAGACAGGAACCCTCTCCTACGAGCAGTACTTC	CASCQTGTLSYEQYF
TRBJ2-1	NA	TRBV18	TRBD1	16	TGTGCCAGCTCACCCCAGGGACAGGTCGCCGGTGAAGAGCAGTTCTTC	CASSPQGQVAGEEQFF
TRBJ1-1	few	TRBV3-1/TRBV3-2	NA	13	TGTGCCAGCAGCCAAGTTCAGGTCCCTGAAGCTTTCTTT	CASSQVQVPEAFF
TRBJ2-1	NA	TRBV10-3	TRBD2	16	TGTGCCATCAGAATAACTAGCGGGAGGTTATACAATGAGCAGTTCTTC	CAIRITSGRLYNEQFF
TRBJ1-1	NA	TRBV4-1	NA	14	TGCGCCAGCAGCCAGCGTTTAGTATTGGCTGAAGCTTTCTTT	CASSQRLVLAEAFF
TRBJ2-7	NA	TRBV9	NA	14	TGTGCCAGCAGCGTAGGATCAGAAACCTACGAGCAGTACTTC	CASSVGSETYEQYF
TRBJ1-1	NA	TRBV11-3	NA	13	TGTGCCAGCAGCTTAGAGGGGGGCACTGAAGCTTTCTTT	CASSLEGGTEAFF
TRBJ2-2	NA	TRBV18	TRBD1	16	TGTGCCAGCTCGCTGACAGGGTCGGCCTACACCGGGGAGCTGTTTTTT	CASSLTGSAYTGELFF
TRBJ2-1	NA	TRBV27	NA	14	TGTGCCAGCAGTAAGAACCGGGACAACAATGAGCAGTTCTTC	CASSKNRDNNEQFF
TRBJ2-7	NA	TRBV27	TRBD2	17	TGTGCCAGCAGTTTATCGGGACTAGCGGGGTCCTTCTACGAGCAGTACTTC	CASSLSGLAGSFYEQYF
TRBJ2-1	NA	TRBV18	TRBD2	19	TGTGCCAGCTCACCACCTAAAACTAGCGGGAGTTCCTCCTACAATGAGCAGTTCTTC	CASSPPKTSGSSSYNEQFF
TRBJ1-5	NA	TRBV2	NA	13	TGTGCCAGCAGTCAGTATAGCAATCAGCCCCAGCATTTT	CASSQYSNQPQHF
TRBJ2-7	NA	TRBV5-1	TRBD2	14	TGCGCCAGCAGCTTGGCCGGGACTAGGGGAGAGCAGTACTTC	CASSLAGTRGEQYF